This TCR beta chain was obtained from a study of Ad26.COV2.S vaccination and SARS-CoV-2 variants. Points on this clone: What it recognizes is unknown.

The method was immunoSEQ multiplex PCR; TCRdb's version includes in-frame clones alone and lacks a portion of them. The sample contains fewer than 900,000 clones, approximately 88% of which appear only once. Trimming took off 6 bases at V and 5 bases at J, with 17 bases between the two ends. The CDR3 has 15 residues. Per germline, CDR1 MNHNY and CDR2 SVGAGI (reference sequence). The treatment was: roughly 19 received Ad26.COV2.S at low or high dose, single or two shots; about 5 received placebo; per-sample allocation not given. Sample collection was performed on day 63 after the first vaccine or placebo injection. General study results and limits: Recipients of either vaccine or placebo displayed similar breadth of non-spike TCRs. It was vaccine recipients, not placebo recipients, who had the higher spike-specific TCR breadth.

The origin of this receptor is a person between 18 and 65 years old who received the Ad26.COV2.S COVID-19 vaccine or a placebo. The genes are TRBV6-6 and TRBJ1-5, with a possible D match to TRBD1 (6 bases). Sequenced here: peripheral blood, sampled in a trial of Ad26.COV2.S vaccine versus placebo. CDR3 residues: CASRAYVQGHQPQHF. The CDR3 bases are TGTGCCAGCAGGGCCTATGTACAGGGCCATCAGCCCCAGCATTTT.